Below, 23 T cell receptor beta chains from the same sample are listed, as sequenced in a study of T cell repertoires in aging, cancer and after chemotherapy. Multiplex touch-down PCR with TRB-A/B primers amplified rearranged V-D-J TRB sequences. TCRdb re-analysed the multiplex PCR reads in MiXCR, keeping a single row per CDR3 protein. This sample has more than 900 distinct CDR3 sequences; roughly 63% occur once, and the top ten carry under 30%. Amplification of TCR beta used genomic DNA extracted from peripheral blood. Sequenced sample: blood. These receptors came from a human donor with a solid tumor.

Only a few counts were recorded for this clonotype. The chain joins TRBV6-5 to TRBJ2-7, with 11 bases aligning to TRBD1. V was clipped by 7 bases and J by 6 bases; unmatched bases: 14. The CDR3 has 16 amino acids. Germline CDR1 and CDR2: MNHEY and SVGAGI. The CDR3 region has the DNA TGTGCCAGCACCATTAAGGGGGGACAGGGGGGTTCCGAGCAGTACTTC. Its translation: CASTIKGGQGGSEQYF.

This clonotype was detected only a few times. The J gene is TRBJ2-3, the V gene TRBV4-1; TRBD2 aligns across 8 bases. Trimming cost V 1 base and J 4 bases; bases outside gene matches: 4. CDR1 MGHRA and CDR2 YSYEKL come from the germline V gene. The CDR3 sequence is 15 residues long. Written as DNA, the CDR3 is TGCGCCAGCAGCCAAGCGGGGGGGTACGCAGATACGCAGTATTTT. As protein: CASSQAGGYADTQYF.

The rearrangement joins TRBV19 to TRBJ1-6, with 7 positions matching TRBD1. The germline CDR1 and CDR2 sequences are LNHDA and SQIVND (reference sequence). The ends lost 8 bases at V and 10 bases at J; junction bases unmatched: 8. The length of the CDR3 is 13 residues. CDR3 residues: CASSGTDGSPLHF. CDR3 sequence (DNA): TGTGCCAGTTCCGGGACAGATGGCTCACCCCTCCACTTT.

V is TRBV5-6 and J is TRBJ2-7; D is ambiguous. The CDR3 has 14 amino acids. The germline V and J ends were trimmed by 3 bases and 0 bases, with 10 bases remaining between them. Germline V lookup: CDR1 SGHDT, CDR2 YYEEEE. In DNA, the CDR3 is TGTGCCAGCAGCTATGAGACGTACTCCTACGAGCAGTACTTC. This encodes CASSYETYSYEQYF.

J is TRBJ1-2 and V is TRBV7-3; D not resolved. Germline V lookup: CDR1 SGHTA, CDR2 FQGTGA. This CDR3 spans 14 amino acids. Between the trimmed V and J ends, which lost 5 bases and 6 bases, there was a span of 16 bases. CDR3 sequence reads: CASSPGQGEHGYTF. DNA for the CDR3: TGTGCCAGCAGCCCCGGGCAAGGCGAACATGGCTACACCTTC.

The rearrangement uses TRBV28 and TRBJ1-2, with D possibly being TRBD1 (6 bases). The CDR3 is 11 residues long. V lost 4 bases and J lost 6, with 6 bases in between. The germline V gene encodes CDR1 MDHEN and CDR2 SYDVKM. The CDR3: CASSYRDGYTF. CDR3 DNA: TGTGCCAGCAGTTACAGGGATGGCTACACCTTC.

The chain employs TRBV10-2 and TRBJ1-6; 9 bases match TRBD1. V trimming: 2 bases; J trimming: 10 bases; junction bases outside the gene matches: 3. Germline assignment: CDR1 WSHSY and CDR2 SAAADI. The length of the CDR3 is 14 residues. This CDR3 is CASSERTGDSPLHF. The DNA for the CDR3 is TGCGCCAGCAGTGAGAGGACAGGGGACTCACCCCTCCACTTT.

The chain links TRBV6-6 to TRBJ2-7; D is undetermined. V lost 5 bases and J lost 2, with 16 bases in between. Germline-derived CDR1 and CDR2 are MNHNY and SVGAGI (reference sequence). The CDR3 consists of 15 residues. This CDR3 is CASSEALGGAYEQYF. CDR3 nucleotide sequence: TGTGCCAGCAGTGAAGCGTTGGGCGGAGCCTACGAGCAGTACTTC.

This sequence joins TRBV19 and TRBJ2-7; weak D call: TRBD1 (6 bases). This CDR3 spans 13 amino acids. Germline CDR1 LNHDA, CDR2 SQIVND (reference sequence). V dropped 6 bases and J dropped 2 bases, with 11 bases sitting between them. The CDR3 is CASRAGEPYEQYF. Here the CDR3 DNA reads TGTGCCAGTAGGGCAGGGGAACCCTACGAGCAGTACTTC.

The V gene is TRBV6-5, the J gene TRBJ1-5; D perhaps matches TRBD1 (5 bases). V was trimmed by 7 bases and J by 2 bases, leaving 12 bases between them. This CDR3 is 14 amino acids long. The germline V gene encodes CDR1 MNHEY and CDR2 SVGAGI. CDR3 in amino acids: CASKGGAGNQPQHF. The CDR3 DNA sequence: TGTGCCAGCAAGGGCGGGGCGGGCAATCAGCCCCAGCATTTT.

The V call is TRBV6-1, the J call TRBJ2-5; 13 positions match TRBD2. Germline V lookup: CDR1 MNHNS, CDR2 SASEGT. The CDR3 is made up of 15 amino acids. The ends lost 8 bases at V and 7 bases at J; junction bases unmatched: 10. The CDR3 loop is CASLTPGLAGATQYF. CDR3 in DNA: TGTGCCAGCCTGACCCCCGGACTAGCGGGGGCGACCCAGTACTTC.

V gene TRBV5-1 combines with J gene TRBJ2-3, with TRBD1 matching 7 bases. The V segment lost 2 bases and the J segment 2 bases; nucleotides outside the gene matches: 8. The CDR3 is 16 amino acids. Germline lookup yields CDR1 SGHRS and CDR2 YFSETQ. In nucleotides, the CDR3 is TGCGCCAGCAGCTTAGGGACAGCCCTAAACACAGATACGCAGTATTTT. The encoded protein is CASSLGTALNTDTQYF. The whole variable domain, filled in from reference TRBV5-1 and TRBJ2-3, reads KAGVTQTPRYLIKTRGQQVTLSCSPISGHRSVSWYQQTPGQGLQFLFEYFSETQRNKGNFPGRFSGRQFSNSRSEMNVSTLELGDSALYLCASSLGTALNTDTQYFGPGTRLTVL.

This clonotype was observed a handful of times. The CDR3 sequence is CASSFTGTSEATQYF. The CDR3 DNA follows: TGTGCCAGCAGTTTTACCGGGACTAGCGAGGCGACCCAGTACTTC. The chain recombines TRBV12-3 or TRBV12-4 with TRBJ2-5; 10 bases fit TRBD2. There are 15 residues in the CDR3. After removal of 3 bases from V and 7 bases from J, the junction contained 8 bases not matched to a gene.

This chain joins TRBV6-5 and TRBJ1-5, with D possibly matching TRBD1 (6 bases). CDR3 length: 15 amino acids. Looked up from germline, CDR1 is MNHEY and CDR2 is SVGAGI. V lost 2 bases and J 10 bases, leaving 18 bases between the germline ends. CDR3 loop: CASSYDGGGGKPQHF. Written as DNA, the CDR3 is TGTGCCAGCAGTTACGATGGGGGCGGTGGAAAACCCCAGCATTTT.

The chain joins TRBV27 to TRBJ2-3; D possibly uses TRBD1 or TRBD2 (5 bases each). V lost 6 bases to trimming and J lost 0 bases, with 28 bases between them. This CDR3 region has 20 residues. The germline V gene encodes CDR1 MNHEY and CDR2 SMNVEV (reference sequence). This CDR3 reads CASSRYGQGAFGASTDTQYF. The CDR3 DNA is TGTGCCAGCAGCCGCTACGGGCAGGGCGCGTTCGGGGCTAGCACAGATACGCAGTATTTT.

The rearrangement joins TRBV12-3 or TRBV12-4 to TRBJ1-6; D may be TRBD1 (5 bases). With 3 bases removed from V and 9 bases from J, the gap between germline ends came to 12 bases. CDR3 size: 14 residues. CDR3 amino acids: CASSFSRGASPLHF. The CDR3 DNA follows: TGTGCCAGCAGTTTTTCGAGAGGGGCTTCACCCCTCCACTTT.

This clonotype turned up a few times. This chain uses TRBV29-1 with TRBJ2-5; D tentatively reads TRBD1 or TRBD2 (6 bases each). Trimming removed 6 bases from V and 1 base from J, with 9 bases in between. Germline V gene sequence: CDR1 SQVTM, CDR2 ANQGSEA. The CDR3 is 12 amino acids. Here the CDR3 reads CSVGGGQETQYF. The CDR3 bases are TGCAGCGTAGGAGGGGGCCAAGAGACCCAGTACTTC.

In its sample, this clonotype was seen once. The rearrangement links TRBV4-1 to TRBJ1-4; no firm D call. With 2 bases removed from V and 7 bases from J, the gap between germline ends came to 14 bases. Germline V gene sequence: CDR1 MGHRA, CDR2 YSYEKL. This CDR3 region has 15 residues. The CDR3 region has the DNA TGCGCCAGCAGCCAATTTGGCCCGTCGGGTGAAAAACTGTTTTTT. It specifies CASSQFGPSGEKLFF.

The V and J genes are TRBV10-3 and TRBJ2-7, with 8 bases lining up with TRBD1. The CDR3 is 14 amino acids. Germline CDR1 is ENHRY and CDR2 is SYGVKD. With 6 bases clipped from V and 2 bases from J, the junction kept 6 bases outside the gene matches. The CDR3 loop is CAIRGQGTTYEQYF. Written as DNA, the CDR3 is TGTGCCATCAGAGGACAGGGAACGACCTACGAGCAGTACTTC.

This clonotype was found a few times. V usage is TRBV12-3 or TRBV12-4 and J usage is TRBJ2-7; D ambiguous. The CDR3 sequence is 11 residues long. Trimming pared 6 bases from V and 6 bases from J, leaving 9 bases between. CDR3 protein: CASSSVGEQYF. In DNA form, the CDR3 reads TGTGCCAGCAGCTCAGTTGGCGAGCAGTACTTC.

The chain couples TRBV5-1 to TRBJ2-3, with D hard to call. This CDR3 is built from 14 residues. V lost 1 base to trimming and J lost 2 bases, with 8 bases between them. The germline CDR1 and CDR2 sequences are SGHRS and YFSETQ. The CDR3 spells CASSLSGPTDTQYF. The DNA for the CDR3 is TGCGCCAGCAGCTTGTCAGGCCCCACAGATACGCAGTATTTT. Together with reference TRBV5-1 and TRBJ2-3, the CDR3 gives the full variable domain: KAGVTQTPRYLIKTRGQQVTLSCSPISGHRSVSWYQQTPGQGLQFLFEYFSETQRNKGNFPGRFSGRQFSNSRSEMNVSTLELGDSALYLCASSLSGPTDTQYFGPGTRLTVL.

The chain links TRBV4-3 to TRBJ2-2; D is perhaps TRBD1 (5 bases). CDR3 length: 14 amino acids. Trimming left V 6 bases short and J 1 base short, with 9 bases between. Germline CDR1 and CDR2: LGHNA and YSLEER. The CDR3, as DNA: TGCGCCAGCAGAGTTCAGGGGAACACCGGGGAGCTGTTTTTT. Protein product: CASRVQGNTGELFF.

A note on this clonotype: One end of the junction is discordant with germline, which a read error may explain. The V call is TRBV20-1, the J call TRBJ2-7, with 7 nucleotides matching TRBD1. CDR3 size: 13 residues. Germline loops: CDR1 DFQATT, CDR2 SNEGSKA (reference sequence). Here the CDR3 reads CSARDREWYEQYF. CDR3 bases: TGCAGTGCCAGAGACAGGGAGTGGTACGAGCAGTACTTC.